This T cell receptor beta chain was sequenced during a study of blood T cell repertoires in COVID-19. This clone was observed a few times. Sequencing was performed with immunoSEQ multiplex PCR; in TCRdb, only in-frame clones are kept and a portion is missing. The table has under 95,000 clones, roughly 80% seen once; the top ten hold over 10%. The sample was peripheral blood. The clonotype was recovered from a human donor in a cohort sampled during active COVID-19.

The CDR3 nucleotides are TGTGCCAGCAGCTCCACAGGTTCCCATGGCTACACCTTC. Its protein is CASSSTGSHGYTF. The chain joins TRBV7-3 to TRBJ1-2; D possibly corresponds to TRBD1 (5 bases). Between the trimmed V and J ends, which lost 4 bases and 6 bases, there was a span of 12 bases. The CDR3 length is 13 residues. Germline V CDR1 and CDR2: SGHTA, FQGTGA.